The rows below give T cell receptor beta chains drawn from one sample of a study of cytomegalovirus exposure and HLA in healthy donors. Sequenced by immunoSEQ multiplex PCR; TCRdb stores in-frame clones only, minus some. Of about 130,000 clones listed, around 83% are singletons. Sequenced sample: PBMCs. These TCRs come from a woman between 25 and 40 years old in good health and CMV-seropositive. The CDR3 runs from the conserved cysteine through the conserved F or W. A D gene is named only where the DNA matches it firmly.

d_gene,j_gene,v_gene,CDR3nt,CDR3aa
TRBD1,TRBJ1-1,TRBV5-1,TGCGCCAGCAGCCTCAGGACAGGAATGAGCACTGAAGCTTTCTTT,CASSLRTGMSTEAFF
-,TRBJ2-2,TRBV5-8,TGTGCCAGCAGCTTGGCCCCCCTACCGGGCGGGGAGCTGTTTTTT,CASSLAPLPGGELFF
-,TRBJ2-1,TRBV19,TGTGCCAGTAGTCCCGTGGGGCTAGGTTACAATGAGCAGTTCTTC,CASSPVGLGYNEQFF
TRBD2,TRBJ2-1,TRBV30,TGTGCCTGGAGTGTCCCAGGGACTAACCCTCACTATGAGCAGTTCTTC,CAWSVPGTNPHYEQFF
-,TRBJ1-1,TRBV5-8,TGTGCCAGCAGCACTTGGACAGCTTTTCTTGAAGCTTTCTTT,CASSTWTAFLEAFF
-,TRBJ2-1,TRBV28,TGTGCCAGCAGTTCCCTGTCAGGGTTGGAGTCTGTTAGGGGGCAGTTCTTC,CASSSLSGLESVRGQFF
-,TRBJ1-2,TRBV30,TGTGCCTGGAGCATCCAGGGATTCAACTATGGCTACACCTTC,CAWSIQGFNYGYTF
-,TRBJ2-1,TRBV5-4,TGTGCCAGCAGCTCCCGGGACTTGACCTACAATGAGCAGTTCTTC,CASSSRDLTYNEQFF
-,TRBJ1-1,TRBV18,TGTGCCAGCTCACCACAGAGAACAGGCACTGAAGCTTTCTTT,CASSPQRTGTEAFF
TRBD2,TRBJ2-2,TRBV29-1,TGCAGCGTTGAATCCAGCGGGGGGGCCATAGGCGGGGAGCTGTTTTTT,CSVESSGGAIGGELFF
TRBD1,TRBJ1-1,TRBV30,TGTGCCTGGAGTAGACAGGGTAACACTGAAGCTTTCTTT,CAWSRQGNTEAFF
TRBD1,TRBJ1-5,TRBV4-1,TGCGCCAGCAGCCAAGATGTAGGACAGGGTAGCAATCAGCCCCAGCATTTT,CASSQDVGQGSNQPQHF
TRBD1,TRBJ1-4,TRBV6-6,TGTGCCAGCAGTTCTTCAGACAGGGGGCCTGAAAAACTGTTTTTT,CASSSSDRGPEKLFF
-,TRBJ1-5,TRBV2,TGTGCCAGCAGTGAAGGGACAGTAGACAATCAGCCCCAGCATTTT,CASSEGTVDNQPQHF
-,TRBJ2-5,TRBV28,TGTGCCAGCAGTTCCAGGGAAAAAGAGACCCAGTACTTC,CASSSREKETQYF
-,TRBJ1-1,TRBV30,TGTGCCTGTCGGGGGGGTAAGAACACTGAAGCTTTCTTT,CACRGGKNTEAFF
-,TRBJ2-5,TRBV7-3,TGTGCCAGCAGCTTAAATGGGGGCGGGGGAGAGACCCAGTACTTC,CASSLNGGGGETQYF